A selection of T cell receptor beta chains follows, all from one sample in a study of identical twins. Via MiXCR, TCRdb re-called the 5' RACE reads, giving one row per CDR3 protein. The sample holds about 700,000 distinct CDR3 sequences, 6% to 6.5% seen once. Material: naive T cells sorted from blood. The receptors derive from a man aged 18 to 30 in good health. Each CDR3 is given with its conserved first and last residue. Only part of the rows carry a size: once, few, many, or a class if the clone is expanded.

J,size,V,CDR3
TRBJ2-5,many,TRBV10-3,CAISDGLTGETQYF
TRBJ2-1,NA,TRBV7-9,CASSPRSPGSYNEQFF
TRBJ2-3,NA,TRBV12-3/TRBV12-4,CASRQIPHTQYF
TRBJ2-3,NA,TRBV7-9,CASSSIDTDTQYF
TRBJ2-7,NA,TRBV20-1,CSAPRVPPTYEQYF
TRBJ1-6,many,TRBV12-3/TRBV12-4,CASSLLTGGNSPLHF
TRBJ2-1,NA,TRBV5-6,CASSSGGTLYNEQFF
TRBJ2-7,few,TRBV20-1,CSARPPQGTAEGSAYEQYF
TRBJ1-1,many,TRBV15,CATTRTGNEAFF
TRBJ2-5,NA,TRBV9,CASSAGTSGRARETQYF
TRBJ2-7,many,TRBV12-3/TRBV12-4,CASLGLGEQYF
TRBJ1-1,many,TRBV3-1,CASSQDYTLEAFF
TRBJ1-1,many,TRBV27,CASSLSLIGEAFF
TRBJ2-1,many,TRBV5-1,CASSSGTGSNEQFF
TRBJ2-6,few,TRBV20-1,CSASGTGTLSGANVLTF
TRBJ2-3,few,TRBV4-3,CASSQGASGSTDTQYF
TRBJ2-3,NA,TRBV6-1,CASSAAGTAQYF
TRBJ2-3,few,TRBV5-4,CASSFALAGGPGTDTQYF